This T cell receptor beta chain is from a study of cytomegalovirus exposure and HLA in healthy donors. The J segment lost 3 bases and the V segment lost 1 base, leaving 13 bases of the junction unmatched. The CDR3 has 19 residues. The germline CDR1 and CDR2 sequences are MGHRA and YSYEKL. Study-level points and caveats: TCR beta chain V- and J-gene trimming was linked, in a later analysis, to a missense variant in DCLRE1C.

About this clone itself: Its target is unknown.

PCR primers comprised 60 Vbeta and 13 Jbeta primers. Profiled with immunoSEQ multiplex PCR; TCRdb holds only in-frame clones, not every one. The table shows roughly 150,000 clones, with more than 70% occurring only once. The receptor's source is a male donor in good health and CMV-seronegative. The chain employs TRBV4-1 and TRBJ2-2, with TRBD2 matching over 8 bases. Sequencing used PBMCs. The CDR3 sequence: CASSQGALTKREHTGELFF. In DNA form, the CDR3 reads TGCGCCAGCAGCCAAGGGGCCCTGACTAAGCGGGAGCACACCGGGGAGCTGTTTTTT.